This T cell receptor (beta chain) emerged from a study of beta chain features in type 1 diabetes. The wider study: What patients shared with healthy donors was a similar profile of age, gender and cell yields.

Expressed TCRB transcripts were sequenced after all isolated RNA was converted to cDNA. The study sequenced naive, central memory and regulatory T cell samples to an average of roughly 3.4 million reads. The method was immunoSEQ multiplex PCR; TCRdb's version includes in-frame clones alone and lacks a portion of them. Altogether about 260,000 clones are present, 55% to 70% being singletons, with the ten largest covering approximately 0.05%. The length of the CDR3 is 12 residues. V was trimmed by 6 bases and J by 8 bases, leaving 16 bases between them. The germline V gene encodes CDR1 SQVTM and CDR2 ANQGSEA. Notes on this clone: The antigen is unknown.

Study-level results: All four CD4+ subsets of Type 1 diabetes patients contained TCRB CDR3s that were moderately but significantly shorter.

Source material: naive CD4+ T cells from blood. V is TRBV29-1 and J is TRBJ1-1, with a possible D match to TRBD1 (5 bases). The receptor was derived from a man aged 30 to 39 in good health. The CDR3 spells CSVPRTGGEAFF. The DNA for the CDR3 is TGCAGCGTCCCTAGGACGGGGGGAGAAGCTTTCTTT.